The source of this T cell receptor beta chain is a study of cytomegalovirus exposure and HLA in healthy donors. The overall study: Inside one of the first data releases sat 75 million to 100 million unique TCRs taken from HLA-typed donors. Study-wide results and caveats: One cluster of highly shared sequence variants probably arose as a sequencing artifact.

This PCR relied on a set of 60 Vbeta primers and 13 Jbeta primers. Profiled with immunoSEQ multiplex PCR; TCRdb holds only in-frame clones, not every one. The table records approximately 160,000 clones, approximately 84% of them present only once. This CDR3 contains 12 residues. CDR1 and CDR2 (germline): SQVTM, ANQGSEA. Trimming stripped 3 bases from V and 0 bases from J, with 6 bases between. Points on this clone: Antigen specificity is unknown.

The chain uses TRBV29-1 and TRBJ2-7; no clear D gene. This sequence originates from a woman aged 45-60 years in good health and CMV-seropositive. The specimen was PBMCs. CDR3 in amino acids: CSVDTPSYEQYF. CDR3 bases: TGCAGCGTTGACACACCCTCCTACGAGCAGTACTTC.